What follows are 13 T cell receptor beta chains derived from one specimen sequenced in a study of CD8 T cells in ankylosing spondylitis. TCRdb passed the 5' RACE reads through MiXCR, listing each CDR3 protein once. This sample carries some 240,000 distinct CDR3 sequences, 18% of them seen once, and the ten largest clones take approximately 32%. The sequenced material came from blood, either unsorted or a sorted T cell fraction (not recorded which). The receptors here all came from a male donor with ankylosing spondylitis or in good health (not recorded which).

This clonotype was seen repeatedly, ten times or more. V usage is TRBV12-3 or TRBV12-4 and J usage is TRBJ1-4, with 11 bases that match TRBD1. The CDR3 has 15 amino acids. Germline trimming cut 1 base from V and 8 bases from J; bases unmatched to any gene: 3. In DNA form, the CDR3 reads TGTGCCAGCAGTTTAGATTGGACAGGGGGCGAAAAACTGTTTTTT. Protein sequence: CASSLDWTGGEKLFF.

DNA for the CDR3: TGCGCCAGCAGCGGAGGACTAGCGGACTCACAGCAGTACTTC. It codes for CASSGGLADSQQYF. The chain couples TRBV5-1 to TRBJ2-7; 10 nucleotides agree with TRBD2. CDR1 SGHRS and CDR2 YFSETQ come from the germline V gene. The CDR3 is 14 residues long. V shed 4 bases and J 8 bases; nucleotides not matched to a gene: 9.

The chain couples TRBV4-1 to TRBJ2-7, with D perhaps TRBD1 (6 bases). Trimming stripped 0 bases from V and 5 bases from J, with 11 bases between. The V gene's germline CDR1 is MGHRA and CDR2 YSYEKL. This CDR3 has 14 amino acids. The CDR3 is CASSQEFWGHEQYF. CDR3 DNA: TGCGCCAGCAGCCAAGAGTTTTGGGGGCACGAGCAGTACTTC.

This clonotype appeared many times. The chain links TRBV4-1 to TRBJ2-7, with D unclear. The germline CDR1 and CDR2 sequences are MGHRA and YSYEKL. Deletions cut 1 base from V and 5 bases from J, with 15 bases between. The CDR3 runs 15 residues. The CDR3 sequence: CASSQAGPPLHEQYF. The CDR3 DNA is TGCGCCAGCAGCCAAGCCGGGCCCCCACTGCACGAGCAGTACTTC.

The chain links TRBV10-2 to TRBJ1-5, with D unclear. With 2 bases removed from V and 0 bases from J, the gap between germline ends came to 8 bases. CDR3 length: 15 residues. CDR1 is WSHSY and CDR2 is SAAADI in the germline V gene. CDR3 amino acids: CASSEDGNSNQPQHF. The DNA of the CDR3 is TGCGCCAGCAGTGAGGACGGAAATAGCAATCAGCCCCAGCATTTT.

This clonotype was counted a few times. Here the CDR3 reads CATSRDLSGHNEQFF. In nucleotides, the CDR3 is TGTGCCACCAGCAGGGACTTATCGGGCCACAATGAGCAGTTCTTC. The chain employs TRBV15 and TRBJ2-1; D is possibly TRBD2 (5 bases). Between the trimmed V and J ends, which lost 3 bases and 5 bases, there was a span of 14 bases. Germline lookup yields CDR1 LNHNV and CDR2 YYDKDF (reference sequence). This CDR3 comprises 15 residues.

This chain connects TRBV5-1 to TRBJ2-7; D is unresolved. Trimming stripped 2 bases from V and 5 bases from J, with 11 bases between. CDR3 size: 13 residues. The germline V gene encodes CDR1 SGHRS and CDR2 YFSETQ. The DNA of the CDR3 is TGCGCCAGCAGCTTCGGGCTTTCTCACGAGCAGTACTTC. This translates into CASSFGLSHEQYF.

Regarding this clonotype: The junction departs from germline at one end; a sequencing error may be responsible. This rearrangement joins TRBV5-6 to TRBJ2-3; tentatively, D is TRBD1 or TRBD2 (5 bases each). Germline V gene data show CDR1 as SGHDT and CDR2 as YYEEEE. The CDR3 contains 12 residues. In DNA, the CDR3 is TGTGCCAGCAGCTTGAGTGGGGCGGGCGGGTCTTTT. This gives the protein CASSLSGAGGSF.

The chain employs TRBV5-1 and TRBJ2-2; 7 bases map to TRBD2. Per germline, CDR1 SGHRS and CDR2 YFSETQ. The ends lost 2 bases at V and 2 bases at J; junction bases unmatched: 6. The CDR3 has 16 residues. As DNA, the CDR3 is TGCGCCAGCAGCTTCTCAAGCGGGATCAACACCGGGGAGCTGTTTTTT. Protein: CASSFSSGINTGELFF.

This clonotype was counted at least ten times. The J gene is TRBJ2-3, the V gene TRBV6-4, with D unclear. The CDR3 runs to 13 residues. V was clipped by 3 bases and J by 0 bases, with 4 bases between them. Germline values: CDR1 MRHNA, CDR2 SNTAGT. CDR3 amino acids: CASSDESTDTQYF. CDR3 DNA: TGTGCCAGCAGTGATGAGAGCACAGATACGCAGTATTTT.

This chain connects TRBV20-1 to TRBJ2-7; maybe TRBD2 (6 bases). The germline gives CDR1 DFQATT, CDR2 SNEGSKA (reference sequence). The V gene lost 7 bases and the J gene lost 3 bases, with 19 bases spanning the gap. The CDR3 is 14 residues long. The CDR3 bases are TGCAGTGTTACCGGGACTCGATCGGTCTACGAGCAGTACTTC. Translating gives CSVTGTRSVYEQYF.

The V gene is TRBV12-3 or TRBV12-4, the J gene TRBJ2-1; 10 bases line up with TRBD2. V lost 6 bases, J lost 7 bases, and 12 bases stayed unmatched. The CDR3 is made up of 16 amino acids. The chain's CDR3 is CASSHLRTSGGNEQFF. CDR3 in DNA: TGTGCCAGCAGCCACCTAAGGACTAGCGGAGGGAATGAGCAGTTCTTC.

This clonotype has only a few counts. The V and J genes are TRBV20-1 and TRBJ2-5; 10 nucleotides match TRBD2. The CDR3 runs 14 residues. Germline V gene lookup returns CDR1 DFQATT and CDR2 SNEGSKA (reference sequence). Losses at the gene ends were 7 bases for V and 1 base for J; bases not matched to a gene: 6. The CDR3 DNA follows: TGCAGTGTTTACAGCGGGAGGGTCCAAGAGACCCAGTACTTC. It translates to CSVYSGRVQETQYF.